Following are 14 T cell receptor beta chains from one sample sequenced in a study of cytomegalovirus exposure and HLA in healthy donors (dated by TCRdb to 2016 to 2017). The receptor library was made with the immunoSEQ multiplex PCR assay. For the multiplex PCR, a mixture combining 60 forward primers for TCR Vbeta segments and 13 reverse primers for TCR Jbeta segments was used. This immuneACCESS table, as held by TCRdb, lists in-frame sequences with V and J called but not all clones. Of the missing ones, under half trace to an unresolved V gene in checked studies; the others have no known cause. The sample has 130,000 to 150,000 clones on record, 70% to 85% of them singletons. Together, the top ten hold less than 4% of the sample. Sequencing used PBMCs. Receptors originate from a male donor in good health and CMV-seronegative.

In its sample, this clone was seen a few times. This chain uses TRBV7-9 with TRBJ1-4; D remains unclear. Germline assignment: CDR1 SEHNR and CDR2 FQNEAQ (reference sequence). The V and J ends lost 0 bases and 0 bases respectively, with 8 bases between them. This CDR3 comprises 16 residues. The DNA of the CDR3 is TGTGCCAGCAGCTTAGCGCCAGTTGCAACTAATGAAAAACTGTTTTTT. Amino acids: CASSLAPVATNEKLFF.

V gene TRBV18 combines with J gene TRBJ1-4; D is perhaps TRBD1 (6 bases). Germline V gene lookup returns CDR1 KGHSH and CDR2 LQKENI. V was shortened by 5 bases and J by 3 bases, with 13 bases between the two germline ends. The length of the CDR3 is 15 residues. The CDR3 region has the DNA TGTGCCAGCTCATCAGAGAAGGGGGCTAATGAAAAACTGTTTTTT. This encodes CASSSEKGANEKLFF.

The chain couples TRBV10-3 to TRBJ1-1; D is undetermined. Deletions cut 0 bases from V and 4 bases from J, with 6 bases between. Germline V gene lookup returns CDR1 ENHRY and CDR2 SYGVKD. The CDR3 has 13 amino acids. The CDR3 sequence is CAISESSSTEAFF. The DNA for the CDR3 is TGTGCCATCAGTGAGTCGTCCTCCACTGAAGCTTTCTTT.

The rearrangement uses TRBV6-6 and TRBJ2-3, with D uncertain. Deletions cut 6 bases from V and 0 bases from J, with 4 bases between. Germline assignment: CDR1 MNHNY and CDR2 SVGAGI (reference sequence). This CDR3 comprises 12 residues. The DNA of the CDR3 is TGTGCCAGCAGGGAGAGCACAGATACGCAGTATTTT. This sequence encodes CASRESTDTQYF.

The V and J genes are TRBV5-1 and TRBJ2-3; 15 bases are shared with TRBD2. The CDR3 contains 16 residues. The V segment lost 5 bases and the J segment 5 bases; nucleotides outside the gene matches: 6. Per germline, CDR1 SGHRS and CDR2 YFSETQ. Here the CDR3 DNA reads TGCGCCAGCAGTTTGCTGGGACTAGCGGGGGGAGATACGCAGTATTTT. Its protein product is CASSLLGLAGGDTQYF.

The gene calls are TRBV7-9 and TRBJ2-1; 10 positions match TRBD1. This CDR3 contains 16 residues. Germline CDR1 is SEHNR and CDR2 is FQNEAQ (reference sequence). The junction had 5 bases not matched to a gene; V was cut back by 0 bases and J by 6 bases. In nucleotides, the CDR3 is TGTGCCAGCAGCTTAGCCCCGGGACAGGGGTCCAATGAGCAGTTCTTC. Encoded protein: CASSLAPGQGSNEQFF. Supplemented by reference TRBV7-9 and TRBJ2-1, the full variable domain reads DTGVSQNPRHKITKRGQNVTFRCDPISEHNRLYWYRQTLGQGPEFLTYFQNEAQLEKSRLLSDRFSAERPKGSFSTLEIQRTEQGDSAMYLCASSLAPGQGSNEQFFGPGTRLTVL.

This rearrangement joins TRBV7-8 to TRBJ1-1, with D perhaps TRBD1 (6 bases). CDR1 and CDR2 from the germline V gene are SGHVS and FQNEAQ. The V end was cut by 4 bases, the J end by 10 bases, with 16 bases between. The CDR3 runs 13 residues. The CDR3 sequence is CASSSLSRGVAFF. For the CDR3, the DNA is TGTGCCAGCAGCTCGCTTTCCAGGGGAGTAGCTTTCTTT. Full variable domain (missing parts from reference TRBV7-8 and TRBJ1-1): GAGVSQSPRYKVAKRGQDVALRCDPISGHVSLFWYQQALGQGPEFLTYFQNEAQLDKSGLPSDRFFAERPEGSVSTLKIQRTQQEDSAVYLCASSSLSRGVAFFGQGTRLTVV.

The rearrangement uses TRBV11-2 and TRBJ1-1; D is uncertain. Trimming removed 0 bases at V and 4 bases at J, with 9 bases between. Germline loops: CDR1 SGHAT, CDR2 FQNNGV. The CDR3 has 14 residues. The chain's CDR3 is CASSLESGVTEAFF. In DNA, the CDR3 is TGTGCCAGCAGCTTAGAATCCGGGGTCACTGAAGCTTTCTTT. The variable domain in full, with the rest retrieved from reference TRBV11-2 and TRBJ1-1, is EAGVAQSPRYKIIEKRQSVAFWCNPISGHATLYWYQQILGQGPKLLIQFQNNGVVDDSQLPKDRFSAERLKGVDSTLKIQPAKLEDSAVYLCASSLESGVTEAFFGQGTRLTVV.

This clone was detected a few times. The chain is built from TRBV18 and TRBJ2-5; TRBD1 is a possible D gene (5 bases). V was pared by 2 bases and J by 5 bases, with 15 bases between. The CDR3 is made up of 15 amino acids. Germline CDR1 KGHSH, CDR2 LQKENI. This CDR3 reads CASSPAKGQRETQYF. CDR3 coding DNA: TGTGCCAGCTCACCAGCAAAGGGGCAGAGGGAGACCCAGTACTTC. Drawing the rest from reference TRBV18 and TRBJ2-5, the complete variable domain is NAGVMQNPRHLVRRRGQEARLRCSPMKGHSHVYWYRQLPEEGLKFMVYLQKENIIDESGMPKERFSAEFPKEGPSILRIQQVVRGDSAAYFCASSPAKGQRETQYFGPGTRLLVL.

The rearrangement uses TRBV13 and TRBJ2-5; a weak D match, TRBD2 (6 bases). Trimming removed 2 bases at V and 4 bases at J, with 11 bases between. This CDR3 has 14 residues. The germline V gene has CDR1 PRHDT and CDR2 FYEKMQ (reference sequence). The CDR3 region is CASSLFQGGETQYF. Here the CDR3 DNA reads TGTGCCAGCAGCTTATTCCAGGGAGGAGAGACCCAGTACTTC.

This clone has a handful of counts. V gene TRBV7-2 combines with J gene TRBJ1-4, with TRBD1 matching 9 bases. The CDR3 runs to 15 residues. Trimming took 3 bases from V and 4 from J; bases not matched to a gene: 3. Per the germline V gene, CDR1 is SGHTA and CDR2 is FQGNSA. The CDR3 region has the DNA TGTGCCAGCAGCTTCCTGACAGGGGGTAATGAAAAACTGTTTTTT. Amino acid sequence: CASSFLTGGNEKLFF.

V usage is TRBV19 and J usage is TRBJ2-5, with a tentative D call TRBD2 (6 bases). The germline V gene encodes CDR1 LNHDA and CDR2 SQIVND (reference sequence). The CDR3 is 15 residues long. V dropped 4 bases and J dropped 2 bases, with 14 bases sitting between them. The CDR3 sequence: CASSTIWDLQETQYF. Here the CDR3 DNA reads TGTGCCAGTAGTACTATATGGGACTTACAAGAGACCCAGTACTTC. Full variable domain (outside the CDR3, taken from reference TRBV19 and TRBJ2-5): DGGITQSPKYLFRKEGQNVTLSCEQNLNHDAMYWYRQDPGQGLRLIYYSQIVNDFQKGDIAEGYSVSREKKESFPLTVTSAQKNPTAFYLCASSTIWDLQETQYFGPGTRLLVL.

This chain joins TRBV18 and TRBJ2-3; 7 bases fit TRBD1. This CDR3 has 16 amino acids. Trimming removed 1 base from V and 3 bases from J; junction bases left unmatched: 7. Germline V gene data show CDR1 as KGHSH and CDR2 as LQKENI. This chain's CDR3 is CASSPLTGAGTDTQYF. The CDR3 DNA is TGTGCCAGCTCACCACTTACAGGGGCTGGGACAGATACGCAGTATTTT.

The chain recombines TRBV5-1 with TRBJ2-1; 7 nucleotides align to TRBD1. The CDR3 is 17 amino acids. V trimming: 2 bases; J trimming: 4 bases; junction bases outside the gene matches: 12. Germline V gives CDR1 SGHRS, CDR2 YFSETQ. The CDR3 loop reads CASSFVPQGTLYNEQFF. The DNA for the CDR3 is TGCGCCAGCAGCTTCGTCCCACAGGGGACCCTTTACAATGAGCAGTTCTTC.